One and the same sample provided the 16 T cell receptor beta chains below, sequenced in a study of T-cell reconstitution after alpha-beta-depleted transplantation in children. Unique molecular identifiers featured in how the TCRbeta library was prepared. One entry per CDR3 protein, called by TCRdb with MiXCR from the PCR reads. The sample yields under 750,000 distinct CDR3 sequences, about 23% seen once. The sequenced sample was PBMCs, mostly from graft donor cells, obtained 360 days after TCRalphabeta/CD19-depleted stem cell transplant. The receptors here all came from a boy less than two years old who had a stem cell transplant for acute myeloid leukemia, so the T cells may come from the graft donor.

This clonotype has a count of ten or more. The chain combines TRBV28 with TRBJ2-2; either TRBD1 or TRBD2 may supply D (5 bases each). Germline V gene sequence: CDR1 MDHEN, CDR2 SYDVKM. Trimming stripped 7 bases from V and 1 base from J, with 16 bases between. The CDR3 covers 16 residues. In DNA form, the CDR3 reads TGTGCCAGCACCTCACGTGGGGACCTGAACACCGGGGAGCTGTTTTTT. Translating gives CASTSRGDLNTGELFF.

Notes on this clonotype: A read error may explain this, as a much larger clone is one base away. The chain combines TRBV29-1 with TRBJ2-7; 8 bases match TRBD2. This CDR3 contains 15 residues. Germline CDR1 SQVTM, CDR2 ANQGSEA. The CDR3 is CGVQGPAGDSYEQYF. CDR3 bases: TGCGGCGTCCAAGGCCCAGCGGGGGACTCCTACGAGCAGTACTTC.

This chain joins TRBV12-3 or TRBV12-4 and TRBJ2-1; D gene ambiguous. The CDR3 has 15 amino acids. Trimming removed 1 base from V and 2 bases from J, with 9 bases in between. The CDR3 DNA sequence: TGTGCCAGCAGTTTAGAAGCCAGAGCCTACAATGAGCAGTTCTTC. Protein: CASSLEARAYNEQFF.

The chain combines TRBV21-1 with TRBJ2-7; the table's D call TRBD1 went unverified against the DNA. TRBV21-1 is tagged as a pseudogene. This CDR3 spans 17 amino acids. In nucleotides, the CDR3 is TGTGCCAGCAGCAAGTGGAGGCAGAAACCAGGGAAAAACGAGCAGTACTTC. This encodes CASSKWRQKPGKNEQYF.

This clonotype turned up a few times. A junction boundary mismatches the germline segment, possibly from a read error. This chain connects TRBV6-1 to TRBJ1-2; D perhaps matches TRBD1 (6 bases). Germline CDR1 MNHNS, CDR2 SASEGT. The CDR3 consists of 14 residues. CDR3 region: CASREGGINYGYTF. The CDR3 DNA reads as TGTGCCAGCAGGGAAGGGGGGATCAACTATGGCTACACCTTC.

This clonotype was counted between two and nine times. CDR3 loop: CASSYGPTDLYEQYV. The CDR3 DNA sequence: TGTGCCAGCAGTTACGGGCCTACTGACCTCTACGAGCAGTACGTC. The rearrangement joins TRBV6-5 to TRBJ2-7; D remains unclear. Germline V lookup: CDR1 MNHEY, CDR2 SVGAGI. The CDR3 has 15 amino acids. Trimming stripped 2 bases from V and 3 bases from J, with 14 bases between.

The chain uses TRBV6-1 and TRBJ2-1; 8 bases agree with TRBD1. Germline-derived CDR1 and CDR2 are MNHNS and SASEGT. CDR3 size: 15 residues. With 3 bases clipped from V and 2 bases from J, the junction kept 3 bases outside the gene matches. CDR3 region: CASSDLQGAYNEQFF. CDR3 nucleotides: TGTGCCAGCAGTGATTTACAGGGGGCCTACAATGAGCAGTTCTTC.

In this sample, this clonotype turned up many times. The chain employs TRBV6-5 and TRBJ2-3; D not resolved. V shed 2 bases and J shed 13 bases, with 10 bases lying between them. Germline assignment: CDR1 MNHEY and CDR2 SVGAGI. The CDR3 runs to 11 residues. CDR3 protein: CASSYLYQEYF. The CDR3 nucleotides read TGTGCCAGCAGTTACCTCTACCAAGAGTATTTT.

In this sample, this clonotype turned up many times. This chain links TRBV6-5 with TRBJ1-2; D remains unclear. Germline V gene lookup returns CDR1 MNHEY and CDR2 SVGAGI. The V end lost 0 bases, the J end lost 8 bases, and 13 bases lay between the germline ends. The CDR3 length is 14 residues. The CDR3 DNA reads TGTGCCAGCAGTTACTCGGCCAGCGAAGGCGGCTACACCTTC. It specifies CASSYSASEGGYTF.

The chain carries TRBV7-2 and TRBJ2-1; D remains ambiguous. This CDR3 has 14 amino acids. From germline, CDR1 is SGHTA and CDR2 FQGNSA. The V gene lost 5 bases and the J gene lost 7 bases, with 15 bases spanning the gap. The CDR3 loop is CASSPSTFLNEQFF. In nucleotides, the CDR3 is TGTGCCAGCAGCCCTTCCACCTTTCTGAATGAGCAGTTCTTC. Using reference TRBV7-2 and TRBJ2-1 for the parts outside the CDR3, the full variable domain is GAGVSQSPSNKVTEKGKDVELRCDPISGHTALYWYRQSLGQGLEFLIYFQGNSAPDKSGLPSDRFSAERTGGSVSTLTIQRTQQEDSAVYLCASSPSTFLNEQFFGPGTRLTVL.

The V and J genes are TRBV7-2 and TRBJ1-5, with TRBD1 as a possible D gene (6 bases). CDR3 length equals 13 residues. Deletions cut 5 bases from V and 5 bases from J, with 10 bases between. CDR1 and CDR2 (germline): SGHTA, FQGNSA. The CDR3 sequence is CASSQGSYQPQHF. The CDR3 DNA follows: TGTGCCAGCAGCCAGGGGAGTTATCAGCCCCAGCATTTT. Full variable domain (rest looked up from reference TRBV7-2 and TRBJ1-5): GAGVSQSPSNKVTEKGKDVELRCDPISGHTALYWYRQSLGQGLEFLIYFQGNSAPDKSGLPSDRFSAERTGGSVSTLTIQRTQQEDSAVYLCASSQGSYQPQHFGDGTRLSIL.

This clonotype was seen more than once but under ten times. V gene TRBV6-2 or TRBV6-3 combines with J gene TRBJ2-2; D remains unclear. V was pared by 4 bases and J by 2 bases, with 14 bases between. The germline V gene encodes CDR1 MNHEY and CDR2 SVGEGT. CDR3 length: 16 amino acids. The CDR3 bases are TGTGCCAGCAGTTCCCCCCTACTCCTTAACACCGGGGAGCTGTTTTTT. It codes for CASSSPLLLNTGELFF.

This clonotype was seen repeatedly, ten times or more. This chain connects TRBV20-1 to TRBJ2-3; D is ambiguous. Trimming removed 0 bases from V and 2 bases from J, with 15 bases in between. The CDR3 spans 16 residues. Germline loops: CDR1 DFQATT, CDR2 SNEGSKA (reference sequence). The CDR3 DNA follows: TGCAGTGCTAGAGATTTAGGCAGAGCCTCCACAGATACGCAGTATTTT. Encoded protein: CSARDLGRASTDTQYF.

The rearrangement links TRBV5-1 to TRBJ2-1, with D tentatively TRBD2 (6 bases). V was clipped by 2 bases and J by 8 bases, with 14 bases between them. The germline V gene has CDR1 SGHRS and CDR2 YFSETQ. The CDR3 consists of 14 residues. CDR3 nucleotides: TGCGCCAGCAGCTTCGGGACTTTCGGGGATGAGCAGTTCTTC. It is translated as CASSFGTFGDEQFF.

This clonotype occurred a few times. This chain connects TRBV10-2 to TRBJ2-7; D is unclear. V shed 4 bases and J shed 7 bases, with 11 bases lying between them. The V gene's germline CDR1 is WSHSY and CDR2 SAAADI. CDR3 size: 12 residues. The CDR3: CASSAGFGEQYV. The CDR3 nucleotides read TGCGCCAGCAGTGCAGGCTTTGGGGAGCAGTACGTC.

CDR3 protein: CASSYSGVVTGTGELFF. CDR3 DNA: TGTGCCAGCAGTTACTCGGGCGTCGTAACGGGCACCGGGGAGCTGTTTTTT. The chain links TRBV6-5 to TRBJ2-2; no definite D call. Germline values: CDR1 MNHEY, CDR2 SVGAGI. The CDR3 length is 17 residues. The V gene lost 0 bases and the J gene lost 4 bases, with 15 bases spanning the gap.